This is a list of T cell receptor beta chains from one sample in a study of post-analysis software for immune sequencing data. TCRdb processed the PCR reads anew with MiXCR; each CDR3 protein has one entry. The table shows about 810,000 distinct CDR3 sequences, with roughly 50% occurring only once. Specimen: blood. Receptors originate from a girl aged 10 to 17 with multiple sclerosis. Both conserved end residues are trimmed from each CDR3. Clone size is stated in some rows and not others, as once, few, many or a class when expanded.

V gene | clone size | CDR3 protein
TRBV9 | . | ASSRTGVMTDTQY
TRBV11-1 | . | ASSLGEGYYTDTQY
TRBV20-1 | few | SATRGRFPYEQY
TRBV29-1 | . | SVEAQGAGYT
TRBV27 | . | ASARLANYNEQF
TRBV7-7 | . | ASSLHWAQETQY
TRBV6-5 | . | ASGESVSNQPQH
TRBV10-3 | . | AISEAGGPPDTQY
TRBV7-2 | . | ASSLRTGRGNQPQH
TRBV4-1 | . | ASSQVPGLAGGRSGSEQF
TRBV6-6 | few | ASMGNRHEQY
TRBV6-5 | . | ATRLAGGLNEQF
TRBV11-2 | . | ASSVNGLAGNYNEQF
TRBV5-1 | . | ASTGTGRYEQY
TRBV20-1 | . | SARDGSTQY
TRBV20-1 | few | SFNRGGSTDTQY
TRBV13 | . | ASSLEGCGYT
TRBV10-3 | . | AISWGRKAGASYNEQF
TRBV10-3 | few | AISVQGAGRSPLH
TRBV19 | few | ASSTTGGRSEQY
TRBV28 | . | ASSRGLKMYWYTQY
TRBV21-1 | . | ASSPRSSGRWNEQF
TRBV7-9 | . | ASSLHAGTTQY
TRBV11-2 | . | ASSISQGLRF
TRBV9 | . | ASTSGLELNYGYT
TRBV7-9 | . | ASRQGLAEFEDTQY
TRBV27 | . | ASSLSGPGLAGRTKNIQY
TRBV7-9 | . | ASGTQTTGPADTQY
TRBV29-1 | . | SVEARGRTGSGYEQY
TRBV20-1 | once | SAPSPSGDYNEQF
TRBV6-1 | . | ASSELEETQY
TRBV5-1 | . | ASSLDSKASDTQY
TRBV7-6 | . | ASRPLGVDFNAQF
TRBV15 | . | ATSSPGTVRYEQF
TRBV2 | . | ASGGGASYNEQF
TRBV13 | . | ASSDTSEEETQY
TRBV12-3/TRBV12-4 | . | ASSWGSGTDTQY
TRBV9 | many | ASSPPSEQY
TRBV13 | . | ASSLGLNGRVRIDEQY
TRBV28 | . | ASSLRPTGSYEQY
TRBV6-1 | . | ASSETPGGPSTDTQY
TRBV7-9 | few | ASSSTDSNYGYT
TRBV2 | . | AEKGGLAGPNEQY
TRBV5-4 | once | ASSPGTLGYTEAF
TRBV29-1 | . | SVVRVKNTEAF